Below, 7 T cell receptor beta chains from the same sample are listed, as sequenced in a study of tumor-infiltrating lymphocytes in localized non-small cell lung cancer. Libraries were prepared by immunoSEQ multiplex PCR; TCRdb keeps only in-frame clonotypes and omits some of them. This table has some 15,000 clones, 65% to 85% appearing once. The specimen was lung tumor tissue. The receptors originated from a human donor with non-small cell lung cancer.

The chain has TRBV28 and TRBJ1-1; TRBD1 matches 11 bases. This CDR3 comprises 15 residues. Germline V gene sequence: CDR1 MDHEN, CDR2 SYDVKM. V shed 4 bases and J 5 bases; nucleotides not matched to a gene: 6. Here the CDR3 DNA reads TGTGCCAGCAGTTCACCGGGACAGGGGGGTACTGAAGCTTTCTTT. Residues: CASSSPGQGGTEAFF.

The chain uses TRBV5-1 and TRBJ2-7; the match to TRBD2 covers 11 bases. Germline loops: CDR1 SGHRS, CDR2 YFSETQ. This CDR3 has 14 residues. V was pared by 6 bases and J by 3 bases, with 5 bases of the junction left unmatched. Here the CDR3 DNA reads TGCGCCAGCACCCCGACTAGCGGGGTCTACGAGCAGTACTTC. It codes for CASTPTSGVYEQYF.

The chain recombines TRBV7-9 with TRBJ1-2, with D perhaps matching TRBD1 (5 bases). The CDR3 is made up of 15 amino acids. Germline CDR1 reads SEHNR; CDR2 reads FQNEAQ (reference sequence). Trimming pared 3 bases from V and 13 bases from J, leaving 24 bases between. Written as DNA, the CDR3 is TGTGCCAGCAGCTTGTCCTCGGGACGGATTATGGCTTCCACCTTC. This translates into CASSLSSGRIMASTF.

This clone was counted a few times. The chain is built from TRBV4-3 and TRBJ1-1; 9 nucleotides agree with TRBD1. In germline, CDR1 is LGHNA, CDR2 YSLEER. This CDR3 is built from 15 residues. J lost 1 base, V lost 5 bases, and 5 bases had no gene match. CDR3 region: CASSDGQGTNTEAFF. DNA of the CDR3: TGCGCCAGCAGCGATGGACAGGGGACGAACACTGAAGCTTTCTTT.

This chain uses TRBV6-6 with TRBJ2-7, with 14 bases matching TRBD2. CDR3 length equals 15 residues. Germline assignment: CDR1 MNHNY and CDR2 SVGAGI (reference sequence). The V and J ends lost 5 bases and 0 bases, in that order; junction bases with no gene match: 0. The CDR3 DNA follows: TGTGCCAGCAGTGGGACTAGCGGGAGCTCCTACGAGCAGTACTTC. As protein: CASSGTSGSSYEQYF.

As DNA, the CDR3 is TGTGCCAGCAGCTTAACAGGGATGACAGGGGGAGGAGAGACCCAGTACTTC. This gives the protein CASSLTGMTGGGETQYF. The chain employs TRBV7-6 and TRBJ2-5, with TRBD1 matching 9 bases. Germline CDR1 and CDR2: SGHVS and FNYEAQ. CDR3 length: 17 residues. Trimming took 2 bases from V and 4 from J; bases not matched to a gene: 11.

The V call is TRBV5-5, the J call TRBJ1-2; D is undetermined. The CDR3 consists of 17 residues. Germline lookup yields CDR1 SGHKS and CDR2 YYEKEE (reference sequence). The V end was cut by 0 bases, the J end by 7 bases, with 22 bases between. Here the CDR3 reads CASSLGLAAGLQGGYTF. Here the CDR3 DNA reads TGTGCCAGCAGCTTGGGTCTTGCGGCAGGCCTACAAGGTGGCTACACCTTC.